This entry describes one T cell receptor beta chain. These data are taken from a study of cytomegalovirus exposure and HLA in healthy donors. Amplification used 60 Vbeta primers and 13 Jbeta primers. Method: immunoSEQ multiplex PCR; TCRdb's copy keeps in-frame clones and lacks some. The sample lists about 93,000 clones, around 77% seen once, with 0.45% to 0.6% in the top ten. After removal of 4 bases from V and 7 bases from J, the junction contained 10 bases not matched to a gene. The CDR3 covers 16 residues. Germline lookup yields CDR1 SGHTA and CDR2 FQGNSA. The J gene is TRBJ2-3, the V gene TRBV7-2, with 11 nucleotides matching TRBD2. The sample was PBMCs. This clonotype originated in a man in his thirties or forties in good health and CMV-seronegative. As DNA, the CDR3 is TGTGCCAGCAGCTCAAGACTAGCGGGAAGCGGTTATACGCAGTATTTT. The encoded protein is CASSSRLAGSGYTQYF.